Below, one T cell receptor (beta chain) is given with its context. V shed 0 bases, J shed 1 base, and the junction held 4 bases outside the gene matches. Germline CDR1 reads SGHDT; CDR2 reads YYEEEE. This CDR3 is built from 16 residues. This sample was included in a study of T-cell memory formation after mild COVID-19. TCRdb reanalysed the 5' RACE reads using MiXCR and keeps one entry per CDR3 protein. The table lists around 430,000 distinct CDR3 sequences, approximately 15% of them singletons. This receptor was identified in a man between 18 and 35 years old who had mild COVID-19 (a few samples of this study predate the infection). Cell type and time point are not known. The gene calls are TRBV5-6 and TRBJ2-1; 7 nucleotides agree with TRBD2. Sequenced material: PBMCs or a T cell subset sorted from them (not recorded which). CDR3 coding DNA: TGTGCCAGCAGCTTGGCCTTGCGGGGGTCCTACAATGAGCAGTTCTTC. Protein sequence: CASSLALRGSYNEQFF.